One sample yielded the 13 T cell receptor beta chains listed below, sequenced in a study of shared clonotypes between healthy human individuals. Repertoires were generated with immunoSEQ multiplex PCR, while TCRdb's copy carries only in-frame clones and drops some. The sample comprises 200,000 to 250,000 clones, about 65% of which are singletons, and around 10% rests with the top ten. The material sequenced was memory CD4+ T cells sorted from blood. The subset was: CD45RA-negative fraction. The receptor source for this set is a man aged 25-40 years in good health.

This clone has just a few counts. This chain links TRBV19 with TRBJ1-2; the D is unclear. Trimming left V 7 bases short and J 7 bases short, with 10 bases between. This CDR3 region has 11 residues. The V gene's germline CDR1 is LNHDA and CDR2 SQIVND (reference sequence). In DNA form, the CDR3 reads TGTGCCAGTACCGGGGTTGGTGGCTACACCTTC. As protein: CASTGVGGYTF.

The rearrangement joins TRBV7-8 to TRBJ2-5; a weak D match, TRBD1 (5 bases). Trimming left V 1 base short and J 12 bases short, with 15 bases between. CDR3 length equals 13 residues. From germline, CDR1 is SGHVS and CDR2 FQNEAQ. In DNA form, the CDR3 reads TGTGCCAGCAGCTTAGAAGTCAGGGCTGGGAAGTACTTC. Residues: CASSLEVRAGKYF.

The count of this clone is one. J is TRBJ2-5 and V is TRBV7-2; no firm D call. CDR1 and CDR2 (germline): SGHTA, FQGNSA. The CDR3 is 11 residues long. The V end lost 3 bases, the J end lost 6 bases, and 5 bases lay between the germline ends. The CDR3 loop reads CASSFRKTQYF. For the CDR3, the DNA is TGTGCCAGCAGCTTTCGAAAGACCCAGTACTTC.

This chain links TRBV29-1 with TRBJ2-3; D not certain. The germline CDR1 and CDR2 sequences are SQVTM and ANQGSEA. The CDR3 runs 12 residues. With 6 bases removed from V and 2 bases from J, the gap between germline ends came to 9 bases. CDR3 amino acids: CSVAPTTDTQYF. The CDR3, as DNA: TGCAGCGTCGCCCCAACCACAGATACGCAGTATTTT.

The genes are TRBV29-1 and TRBJ2-2; no clear D gene. The CDR3 totals 12 residues. The germline gives CDR1 SQVTM, CDR2 ANQGSEA. The V end was cut by 2 bases, the J end by 4 bases, with 5 bases between. The chain's CDR3 is CSVERATGELFF. The CDR3 nucleotides read TGCAGCGTTGAACGCGCCACCGGGGAGCTGTTTTTT.

V usage is TRBV11-2 and J usage is TRBJ2-2; 13 bases line up with TRBD2. With V trimmed by 5 bases and J by 7 bases, 7 bases remained unmatched. This CDR3 has 16 residues. Germline V gene data show CDR1 as SGHAT and CDR2 as FQNNGV. The CDR3 nucleotides are TGTGCCAGCAGCCAGGGACTAGCGGGGACGTTCGGGGAGCTGTTTTTT. It specifies CASSQGLAGTFGELFF.

This clone has at least ten counts. The rearrangement uses TRBV25-1 and TRBJ2-3; D is uncertain. CDR3 length equals 13 residues. V was pared by 2 bases and J by 1 base, with 4 bases between. CDR1 is MGHDK and CDR2 is SYGVNS in the germline V gene. The CDR3, as DNA: TGTGCCAGCAGTGAAGGGGGCACAGATACGCAGTATTTT. Protein: CASSEGGTDTQYF. The full variable domain, completed using reference TRBV25-1 and TRBJ2-3, is EADIYQTPRYLVIGTGKKITLECSQTMGHDKMYWYQQDPGMELHLIHYSYGVNSTEKGDLSSESTVSRIRTEHFPLTLESARPSHTSQYLCASSEGGTDTQYFGPGTRLTVL.

The gene calls are TRBV9 and TRBJ2-1; 9 bases line up with TRBD2. The CDR3 sequence is 16 residues long. V shed 1 base and J 5 bases; nucleotides not matched to a gene: 7. CDR1 is SGDLS, CDR2 YYNGEE, per germline. The CDR3 protein is CASSVFSGSSNNEQFF. As DNA, the CDR3 is TGTGCCAGCAGCGTATTTAGCGGGAGCTCGAACAATGAGCAGTTCTTC.

This sequence joins TRBV4-2 and TRBJ2-7; 11 nucleotides agree with TRBD1. CDR1 LGHNA and CDR2 YNFKEQ come from the germline V gene. The V and J ends lost 0 bases and 5 bases, in that order; junction bases with no gene match: 6. The CDR3 sequence is 16 residues long. This chain's CDR3 is CASSQELGTGGHEQYF. Here the CDR3 DNA reads TGTGCCAGCAGCCAAGAATTGGGGACAGGGGGTCACGAGCAGTACTTC.

The V and J genes are TRBV4-1 and TRBJ1-2, with no clear D. V gave up 7 bases and J gave up 0 bases, with 12 bases separating them. The germline CDR1 and CDR2 sequences are MGHRA and YSYEKL. The CDR3 loop spans 14 amino acids. CDR3 DNA sequence: TGCGCCAGCACCCTCGACGACCCTAACTATGGCTACACCTTC. Its translation is CASTLDDPNYGYTF.

This clone showed up just a few times. The chain combines TRBV6-1 with TRBJ2-7; maybe TRBD2 (5 bases). V lost 0 bases, J lost 13 bases, and 16 bases lay in between. This CDR3 has 13 amino acids. Germline V gene data show CDR1 as MNHNS and CDR2 as SASEGT. Written as DNA, the CDR3 is TGTGCCAGCAGTGAAGCAGATTTCGGGGTCCCTTACTTC. It translates to CASSEADFGVPYF.

This clone was observed at least ten times. The rearrangement joins TRBV5-5 to TRBJ1-2, with TRBD1 matching 7 bases. V lost 4 bases to trimming and J lost 4 bases; unmatched junction nucleotides: 10. The CDR3 loop spans 15 amino acids. CDR1 SGHKS and CDR2 YYEKEE come from the germline V gene (reference sequence). CDR3 sequence (DNA): TGTGCCAGCAGCCTCCGACAGGGTGCCCTCTATGGCTACACCTTC. Its translation: CASSLRQGALYGYTF. The whole variable domain, filled in from reference TRBV5-5 and TRBJ1-2, reads DAGVTQSPTHLIKTRGQQVTLRCSPISGHKSVSWYQQVLGQGPQFIFQYYEKEERGRGNFPDRFSARQFPNYSSELNVNALLLGDSALYLCASSLRQGALYGYTFGSGTRLTVV.

The chain recombines TRBV28 with TRBJ2-4; 9 positions agree with TRBD1. The germline V gene encodes CDR1 MDHEN and CDR2 SYDVKM. V lost 5 bases and J lost 7; bases outside the gene matches: 9. The CDR3 length is 15 residues. As DNA, the CDR3 is TGTGCCAGCAGTCTAACGACAGGGGGAAGGAACATTCAGTACTTC. Protein sequence: CASSLTTGGRNIQYF.